The clone carrying this T cell receptor beta chain is called medium-sized based on its frequency. This sample stems from a study of T cells in severe cutaneous drug reactions. TCR subtype-specific primers in iRepertoire multiplex PCR prepared libraries for bulk and single-cell sequencing. TCRdb re-called the multiplex PCR reads and shows each CDR3 protein once, DNA omitted. The listing contains around 5,700 distinct CDR3 sequences. The patients sequenced had a carbamazepine-induced Stevens-Johnson syndrome or toxic epidermal necrolysis reaction. Per the germline V gene, CDR1 is MNHNS and CDR2 is SASEGT. This CDR3 region has 13 residues.

The TCR sequence derives from a human donor with a severe cutaneous adverse drug reaction. Sequencing was performed on PBMCs. This chain links TRBV6-1 with TRBJ2-7. CDR3 sequence: CASSWTSSYEQYF.